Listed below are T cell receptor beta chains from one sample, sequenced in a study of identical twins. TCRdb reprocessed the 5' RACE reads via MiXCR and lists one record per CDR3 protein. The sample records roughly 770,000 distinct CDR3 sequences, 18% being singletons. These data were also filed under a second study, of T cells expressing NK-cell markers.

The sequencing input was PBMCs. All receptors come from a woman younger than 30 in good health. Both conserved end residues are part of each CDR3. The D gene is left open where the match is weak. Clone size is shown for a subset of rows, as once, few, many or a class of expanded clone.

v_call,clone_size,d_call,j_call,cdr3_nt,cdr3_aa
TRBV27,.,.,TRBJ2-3,TGTGCCAGCAGTTTATCGGAGCACCGGGCAGATACGCAGTATTTT,CASSLSEHRADTQYF
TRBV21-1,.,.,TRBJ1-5,TGTGCCAGCAGCAAAGATACCAGGGTCAATCAGCCCCAGCATTTT,CASSKDTRVNQPQHF
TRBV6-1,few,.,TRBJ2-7,TGTGCCAGCAGTCTAGTTCGGGGTGGCGAGCAGTACTTC,CASSLVRGGEQYF
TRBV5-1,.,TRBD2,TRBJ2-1,TGCGCCAGCAGCATGGGACTAGCCTACAATGAGCAGTTCTTC,CASSMGLAYNEQFF
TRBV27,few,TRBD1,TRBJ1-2,TGTGCCAGCAGGACAGGGCTGAACGGCTACACCTTC,CASRTGLNGYTF
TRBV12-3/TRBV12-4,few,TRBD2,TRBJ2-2,TGTGCCAGCAGTCGGACTAGCGGGATCCTCGCGAACACCGGGGAGCTGTTTTTT,CASSRTSGILANTGELFF
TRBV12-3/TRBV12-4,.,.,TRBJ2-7,TGTGCCAGCAGGTCCGGGGTTGAGCAGTACTTC,CASRSGVEQYF
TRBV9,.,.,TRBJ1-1,TGTGCCAGCAGCGTAGAGGCAGGGAACACTGAAGCTTTCTTT,CASSVEAGNTEAFF
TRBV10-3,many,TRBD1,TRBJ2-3,TGTGCCATCGGGACAGGGACTCAAGATACGCAGTATTTT,CAIGTGTQDTQYF
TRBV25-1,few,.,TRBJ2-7,TGTGCCAGCAGTGGCCACAGGGAACAGTACTTC,CASSGHREQYF
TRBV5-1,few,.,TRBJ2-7,TGCGCCAGCAGCTTAGGTCAGAACAACGAGCAGTACTTC,CASSLGQNNEQYF
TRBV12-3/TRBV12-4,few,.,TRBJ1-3,TGTGCCAGCAGCATGGAATCCTTTTACTCTGGAAACACCATATATTTT,CASSMESFYSGNTIYF
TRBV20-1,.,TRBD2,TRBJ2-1,TGCAGTGCTAGTCCGACTAGCGGGGGTTACAATGAGCAGTTCTTC,CSASPTSGGYNEQFF
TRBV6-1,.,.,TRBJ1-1,TGTGCCACCCGCCGTGGGAAGAACACTGAAGCTTTCTTT,CATRRGKNTEAFF
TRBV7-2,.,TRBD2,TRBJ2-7,TGTGCCAGCAGCACATCACTAGCGGGAGGATACGAGCAGTACTTC,CASSTSLAGGYEQYF
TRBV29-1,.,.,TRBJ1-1,TGCAGCGGCGGACAGATGAACACTGAAGCTTTCTTT,CSGGQMNTEAFF
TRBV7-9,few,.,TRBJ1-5,TGTGCCAGCAGCCGACATACCGGGACAAAGAACAATCAGCCCCAGCATTTT,CASSRHTGTKNNQPQHF
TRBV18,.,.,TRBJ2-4,TGTGCCAGCTCATACTCAGGTGGAAAAAACATTCAGTACTTC,CASSYSGGKNIQYF
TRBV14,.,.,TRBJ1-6,TGTGCCAGCAGCCAAGGGGCAGCGTATTCACCCCTCCACTTT,CASSQGAAYSPLHF
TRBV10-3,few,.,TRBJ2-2,TGTGCCATCACCAGAGACCCCTCGAACACCGGGGAGCTGTTTTTT,CAITRDPSNTGELFF
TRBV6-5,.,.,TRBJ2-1,TGTGCCAGCAGTTTAGGGCTGATCAGCAACAATGAGCAGTTCTTC,CASSLGLISNNEQFF
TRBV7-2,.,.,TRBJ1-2,TGTGCCAGCAGCTTAGGGGCTCCACGGGAAACTGGGGGCTACACCTTC,CASSLGAPRETGGYTF
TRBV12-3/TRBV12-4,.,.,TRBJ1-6,TGTGCCAGCAGTCCCAGGCCAACTGGTAATTCACCCCTCCACTTT,CASSPRPTGNSPLHF
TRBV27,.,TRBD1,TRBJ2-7,TGTGCCAGCAGTTCCGGGACAGGGATTAACGAGCAGTACTTC,CASSSGTGINEQYF
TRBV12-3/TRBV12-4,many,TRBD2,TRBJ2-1,TGTGCCAGCCGAGCGGGGGGGTACAATGAGCAGTTCTTC,CASRAGGYNEQFF
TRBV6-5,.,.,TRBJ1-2,TGTGCCAGCAGTTACTCGGGGAAAGGATATGGCTACACCTTC,CASSYSGKGYGYTF
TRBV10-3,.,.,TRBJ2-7,TGTGCCATCAGTGAGGGACCGCCCTACGAGCAGTACTTC,CAISEGPPYEQYF
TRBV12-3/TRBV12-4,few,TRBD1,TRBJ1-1,TGTGCCAGCGGGACCCTAGGGGGCGTCAACACTGAAGCTTTCTTT,CASGTLGGVNTEAFF
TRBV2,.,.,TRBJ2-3,TGTGCCAGCAGCCACGATAGCATCCTGAGCACAGATACGCAGTATTTT,CASSHDSILSTDTQYF
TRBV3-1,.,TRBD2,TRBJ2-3,TGTGCCAGCAGCCAATGGGTAGCGGGGCATGGCACAGATACGCAGTATTTT,CASSQWVAGHGTDTQYF
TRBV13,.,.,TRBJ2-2,TGTGCCAGCAGCTTAGGCCGAAGGACAACAACGTTGTCCGGGGAGCTGTTTTTT,CASSLGRRTTTLSGELFF
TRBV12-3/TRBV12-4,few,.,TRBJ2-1,TGTGCCAGCACTCCCAGCGGCAATGAGCAGTTCTTC,CASTPSGNEQFF